The rows below give T cell receptor beta chains drawn from one sample of a study of blood T cell repertoires in COVID-19. The protocol was immunoSEQ multiplex PCR, while the TCRdb copy is restricted to in-frame clones and leaves out a portion. The sample holds roughly 170,000 clones, 80% to 90% seen once. Sequencing input: peripheral blood. The source of these receptors is a woman aged 18-29 years who had recovered from COVID-19. The CDR3 runs from the conserved cysteine through the conserved F or W. The D gene is left open where the match is weak. Only part of the rows carry a size: once, few, many, or a class if the clone is expanded.

cdr3_aa: CASSLGFRTGAMNTEAFF
cdr3_nt: TGTGCCAGCAGCTTAGGGTTTAGAACAGGGGCCATGAACACTGAAGCTTTCTTT
clone_size: NA
d_call: TRBD1
j_call: TRBJ1-1
v_call: TRBV11-2

cdr3_aa: CASSYYRGNTEAFF
cdr3_nt: TGTGCCAGCAGTTATTACCGAGGGAACACTGAAGCTTTCTTT
clone_size: NA
d_call: NA
j_call: TRBJ1-1
v_call: TRBV6-5

cdr3_aa: CASSNNQGQTPQFF
cdr3_nt: TGTGCCAGCAGCAACAATCAGGGACAGACCCCTCAGTTCTTC
clone_size: once
d_call: TRBD1
j_call: TRBJ2-1
v_call: TRBV11-2

cdr3_aa: CASSPSRGQWDTQYF
cdr3_nt: TGTGCCAGCTCACCAAGTAGGGGGCAATGGGATACGCAGTATTTT
clone_size: NA
d_call: TRBD1
j_call: TRBJ2-3
v_call: TRBV18

cdr3_aa: CASSLGASGTVLQETQYF
cdr3_nt: TGTGCCAGTAGCCTGGGGGCTAGCGGGACTGTACTCCAAGAGACCCAGTACTTC
clone_size: NA
d_call: TRBD2
j_call: TRBJ2-5
v_call: TRBV19

cdr3_aa: CASSLSGDLSYEQYF
cdr3_nt: TGTGCCAGCAGCTTAAGTGGGGACTTATCCTACGAGCAGTACTTC
clone_size: NA
d_call: NA
j_call: TRBJ2-7
v_call: TRBV7-3

cdr3_aa: CASSEASSGRETQYF
cdr3_nt: TGTGCCAGCAGTGAAGCGTCTAGCGGGCGAGAGACCCAGTACTTC
clone_size: NA
d_call: TRBD2
j_call: TRBJ2-5
v_call: TRBV2

cdr3_aa: CASSEEVWESETQYF
cdr3_nt: TGTGCCAGCAGTGAAGAGGTTTGGGAGTCCGAGACCCAGTACTTC
clone_size: NA
d_call: NA
j_call: TRBJ2-5
v_call: TRBV2

cdr3_aa: CASSQGELGYTF
cdr3_nt: TGTGCCAGCAGCCAAGGAGAACTTGGCTACACCTTC
clone_size: NA
d_call: NA
j_call: TRBJ1-2
v_call: TRBV3-1/TRBV3-2

cdr3_aa: CASSQIGQGNTIYF
cdr3_nt: TGCGCCAGCAGCCAGATAGGACAGGGAAACACCATATATTTT
clone_size: NA
d_call: NA
j_call: TRBJ1-3
v_call: TRBV4-1

cdr3_aa: CASSRGRFTEAFF
cdr3_nt: TGTGCCAGCTCCAGGGGGCGTTTCACTGAAGCTTTCTTT
clone_size: NA
d_call: TRBD1
j_call: TRBJ1-1
v_call: TRBV5-5

cdr3_aa: CASSLSVSGANVLTF
cdr3_nt: TGCGCCAGCAGCCTTTCTGTTTCTGGGGCCAACGTCCTGACTTTC
clone_size: few
d_call: NA
j_call: TRBJ2-6
v_call: TRBV4-3

cdr3_aa: CASSLEAASQGARNSPLHF
cdr3_nt: TGCGCCAGCAGCTTGGAGGCGGCCTCACAGGGGGCTAGGAATTCACCCCTCCACTTT
clone_size: NA
d_call: TRBD1
j_call: TRBJ1-6
v_call: TRBV5-1

cdr3_aa: CASSRDRVSQDEQFF
cdr3_nt: TGCGCCAGCAGCCGAGACAGGGTATCCCAGGATGAGCAGTTCTTC
clone_size: few
d_call: TRBD1
j_call: TRBJ2-1
v_call: TRBV4-1

cdr3_aa: CASSHLNTEAFF
cdr3_nt: TGTGCCAGCAGCCACTTGAACACTGAAGCTTTCTTT
clone_size: NA
d_call: NA
j_call: TRBJ1-1
v_call: TRBV7-8

cdr3_aa: CASSYQDRVRGYTF
cdr3_nt: TGTGCCAGCAGCTACCAGGACAGGGTGCGCGGCTACACCTTC
clone_size: NA
d_call: TRBD1
j_call: TRBJ1-2
v_call: TRBV5-4

cdr3_aa: CASSQGQGLLDYGYTF
cdr3_nt: TGTGCCAGCAGCCAGGGACAGGGTCTTCTTGACTATGGCTACACCTTC
clone_size: NA
d_call: TRBD1
j_call: TRBJ1-2
v_call: TRBV11-1

cdr3_aa: CSAGMVYGSTDTQYF
cdr3_nt: TGCAGCGCCGGGATGGTTTATGGAAGCACAGATACGCAGTATTTT
clone_size: NA
d_call: NA
j_call: TRBJ2-3
v_call: TRBV29-1

cdr3_aa: CATSDSGTGGENEQFF
cdr3_nt: TGTGCCACCAGTGATTCCGGGACAGGGGGCGAGAATGAGCAGTTCTTC
clone_size: NA
d_call: TRBD1
j_call: TRBJ2-1
v_call: TRBV24-1

cdr3_aa: CASSQERGPSYEQYF
cdr3_nt: TGTGCCAGCAGCCAAGAAAGGGGGCCCTCCTACGAGCAGTACTTC
clone_size: NA
d_call: TRBD1
j_call: TRBJ2-7
v_call: TRBV4-2

cdr3_aa: CASSQGLSGGPEDTQYF
cdr3_nt: TGCGCCAGCAGCCAAGGGTTATCGGGGGGCCCGGAAGATACGCAGTATTTT
clone_size: NA
d_call: NA
j_call: TRBJ2-3
v_call: TRBV4-1

cdr3_aa: CASSLGGRNQPQHF
cdr3_nt: TGTGCCAGCAGCTTGGGGGGGCGCAATCAGCCCCAGCATTTT
clone_size: NA
d_call: NA
j_call: TRBJ1-5
v_call: TRBV5-6

cdr3_aa: CASSPTGLGLYEQYF
cdr3_nt: TGTGCCAGCAGCCCGACAGGATTAGGACTCTACGAGCAGTACTTC
clone_size: NA
d_call: NA
j_call: TRBJ2-7
v_call: TRBV3-1/TRBV3-2

cdr3_aa: CASSRQETSYNSPLHF
cdr3_nt: TGTGCCAGCAGCAGACAGGAAACCTCCTATAATTCACCCCTCCACTTT
clone_size: NA
d_call: NA
j_call: TRBJ1-6
v_call: TRBV7-2

cdr3_aa: CASSYPGTWGTDTQYF
cdr3_nt: TGTGCCAGCAGTTACCCCGGGACTTGGGGCACAGATACGCAGTATTTT
clone_size: NA
d_call: NA
j_call: TRBJ2-3
v_call: TRBV6-6

cdr3_aa: CASSYTGGKDTQYF
cdr3_nt: TGTGCCAGCAGTTATACAGGGGGCAAAGATACGCAGTATTTT
clone_size: NA
d_call: TRBD1
j_call: TRBJ2-3
v_call: TRBV6-5

cdr3_aa: CATSAGGAGYTF
cdr3_nt: TGTGCCACCAGTGCCGGAGGGGCTGGCTACACCTTC
clone_size: once
d_call: NA
j_call: TRBJ1-2
v_call: TRBV24-1

cdr3_aa: CASRFGAGELFF
cdr3_nt: TGTGCCAGCAGGTTTGGAGCCGGGGAGCTGTTTTTT
clone_size: NA
d_call: NA
j_call: TRBJ2-2
v_call: TRBV7-9

cdr3_aa: CASSEIRTVNSPLHF
cdr3_nt: TGTGCCAGCAGTGAAATAAGGACAGTTAATTCACCCCTCCACTTT
clone_size: NA
d_call: NA
j_call: TRBJ1-6
v_call: TRBV6-1

cdr3_aa: CASRPGREWRDTQYF
cdr3_nt: TGTGCCAGCAGGCCTGGACGGGAGTGGAGAGATACGCAGTATTTT
clone_size: NA
d_call: NA
j_call: TRBJ2-3
v_call: TRBV7-2

cdr3_aa: CSASGGGNQPQHF
cdr3_nt: TGCAGTGCTAGTGGCGGAGGGAATCAGCCCCAGCATTTT
clone_size: NA
d_call: NA
j_call: TRBJ1-5
v_call: TRBV20-1

cdr3_aa: CASSFSGYSYNEQFF
cdr3_nt: TGCGCCAGCAGCTTTAGCGGATACTCCTACAATGAGCAGTTCTTC
clone_size: NA
d_call: NA
j_call: TRBJ2-1
v_call: TRBV5-1

cdr3_aa: CAGDRGSGNTIYF
cdr3_nt: TGTGCCGGTGACAGGGGGTCTGGAAACACCATATATTTT
clone_size: NA
d_call: TRBD1
j_call: TRBJ1-3
v_call: TRBV2

cdr3_aa: CASSGGGQTGVKNIQYF
cdr3_nt: TGTGCCAGCAGTGGGGGAGGACAGACAGGGGTCAAAAACATTCAGTACTTC
clone_size: NA
d_call: TRBD1
j_call: TRBJ2-4
v_call: TRBV25-1

cdr3_aa: CASSIVPGHGYGYTF
cdr3_nt: TGTGCCAGTAGTATCGTTCCAGGGCACGGCTATGGCTACACCTTC
clone_size: NA
d_call: NA
j_call: TRBJ1-2
v_call: TRBV19

cdr3_aa: CASSIESPRSEAFF
cdr3_nt: TGTGCCAGTAGTATAGAGTCCCCACGGTCTGAAGCTTTCTTT
clone_size: NA
d_call: NA
j_call: TRBJ1-1
v_call: TRBV19

cdr3_aa: CASSSDWHEQFF
cdr3_nt: TGTGCCAGCAGCAGCGACTGGCATGAGCAGTTCTTC
clone_size: many
d_call: NA
j_call: TRBJ2-1
v_call: TRBV28

cdr3_aa: CASSYLQANTEAFF
cdr3_nt: TGTGCCAGCAGTTACCTCCAAGCGAACACTGAAGCTTTCTTT
clone_size: NA
d_call: NA
j_call: TRBJ1-1
v_call: TRBV6-2/TRBV6-3

cdr3_aa: CAISESTGTGGSRGNQPQHF
cdr3_nt: TGTGCCATCAGTGAGTCGACGGGGACAGGGGGATCTAGAGGGAATCAGCCCCAGCATTTT
clone_size: NA
d_call: TRBD1
j_call: TRBJ1-5
v_call: TRBV10-3

cdr3_aa: CASSQDRAGEETQYF
cdr3_nt: TGCGCCAGCAGCCAAGATCGGGCAGGGGAAGAGACCCAGTACTTC
clone_size: NA
d_call: NA
j_call: TRBJ2-5
v_call: TRBV4-1

cdr3_aa: CASSQAGGNTIYF
cdr3_nt: TGTGCCAGCAGCCAGGCAGGAGGAAACACCATATATTTT
clone_size: NA
d_call: NA
j_call: TRBJ1-3
v_call: TRBV3-1/TRBV3-2

cdr3_aa: CASSLSGTSGADTQYF
cdr3_nt: TGCGCCAGCAGCCTGTCCGGGACTAGCGGGGCAGATACGCAGTATTTT
clone_size: NA
d_call: TRBD2
j_call: TRBJ2-3
v_call: TRBV4-3

cdr3_aa: CASSWGGGLNEQFF
cdr3_nt: TGTGCCAGCAGCTGGGGCGGGGGACTCAATGAGCAGTTCTTC
clone_size: many
d_call: TRBD2
j_call: TRBJ2-1
v_call: TRBV27

cdr3_aa: CASSYPGSGSPLHF
cdr3_nt: TGTGCCAGCAGTTACCCCGGGAGTGGGTCACCCCTCCACTTT
clone_size: NA
d_call: NA
j_call: TRBJ1-6
v_call: TRBV6-2/TRBV6-3

cdr3_aa: CASSEGREANSPLHF
cdr3_nt: TGTGCCAGCAGTGAAGGAAGGGAGGCTAATTCACCCCTCCACTTT
clone_size: few
d_call: NA
j_call: TRBJ1-6
v_call: TRBV6-1

cdr3_aa: CASSHQRTGGYEQYF
cdr3_nt: TGTGCCAGCAGCCATCAACGGACAGGGGGATACGAGCAGTACTTC
clone_size: NA
d_call: TRBD1
j_call: TRBJ2-7
v_call: TRBV5-4

cdr3_aa: CASSFSSATNEKLFF
cdr3_nt: TGTGCCAGCAGCTTTAGTAGTGCAACTAATGAAAAACTGTTTTTT
clone_size: NA
d_call: NA
j_call: TRBJ1-4
v_call: TRBV5-4

cdr3_aa: CASSSTREGAYNEQFF
cdr3_nt: TGTGCCAGCAGTTCGACTAGGGAGGGGGCCTACAATGAGCAGTTCTTC
clone_size: NA
d_call: NA
j_call: TRBJ2-1
v_call: TRBV6-5

cdr3_aa: CASSLKWESWGTDTQYF
cdr3_nt: TGTGCCAGCAGCTTGAAGTGGGAGAGCTGGGGCACAGATACGCAGTATTTT
clone_size: NA
d_call: NA
j_call: TRBJ2-3
v_call: TRBV5-5

cdr3_aa: CASSQERGTGKTNEKLFF
cdr3_nt: TGCGCCAGCAGCCAAGAGCGGGGCACAGGAAAAACTAATGAAAAACTGTTTTTT
clone_size: NA
d_call: NA
j_call: TRBJ1-4
v_call: TRBV4-3

cdr3_aa: CASSLGGGYGYTF
cdr3_nt: TGTGCCAGCAGCCTCGGGGGAGGGTATGGCTACACCTTC
clone_size: NA
d_call: NA
j_call: TRBJ1-2
v_call: TRBV9

cdr3_aa: CASSQDIRAQYF
cdr3_nt: TGTGCCAGCAGCCAAGATATCCGGGCCCAGTACTTC
clone_size: NA
d_call: NA
j_call: TRBJ2-5
v_call: TRBV3-1/TRBV3-2

cdr3_aa: CASSVADGASNQPQHF
cdr3_nt: TGTGCCAGCAGCGTAGCCGATGGAGCTAGCAATCAGCCCCAGCATTTT
clone_size: NA
d_call: NA
j_call: TRBJ1-5
v_call: TRBV9

cdr3_aa: CSVEGASGKSYNEQFF
cdr3_nt: TGCAGCGTTGAAGGTGCTAGCGGGAAGTCCTACAATGAGCAGTTCTTC
clone_size: NA
d_call: TRBD2
j_call: TRBJ2-1
v_call: TRBV29-1

cdr3_aa: CASSYSRYEQYF
cdr3_nt: TGTGCCAGCAGTTACTCTCGGTACGAGCAGTACTTC
clone_size: NA
d_call: NA
j_call: TRBJ2-7
v_call: TRBV6-2/TRBV6-3

cdr3_aa: CASSQTLGLAGGASTDTQYF
cdr3_nt: TGTGCCAGCAGCCAAACATTGGGACTAGCGGGGGGGGCTAGCACAGATACGCAGTATTTT
clone_size: NA
d_call: TRBD2
j_call: TRBJ2-3
v_call: TRBV3-1/TRBV3-2

cdr3_aa: CASSLLLGAGGDTQYF
cdr3_nt: TGTGCCAGCAGTTTACTGCTCGGGGCCGGGGGAGATACGCAGTATTTT
clone_size: once
d_call: NA
j_call: TRBJ2-3
v_call: TRBV27